Following are 23 T cell receptor beta chains from one sample sequenced in a study of blood T cell repertoires in COVID-19. Method: immunoSEQ multiplex PCR; TCRdb's copy keeps in-frame clones and lacks some. The repertoire consists of more than 200,000 clones, with around 87% occurring once and the leading ten covering about 1.5%. The sequencing input was PBMCs or T cells enriched from blood (not recorded which). Receptors originate from a woman between 45 and 60 years old who had recovered from COVID-19.

The chain combines TRBV10-1 with TRBJ2-2; 14 nucleotides align to TRBD2. This CDR3 contains 14 residues. Germline CDR1 WNHNN, CDR2 SYGVQD (reference sequence). V gave up 9 bases and J gave up 4 bases; unmatched junction bases: 1. CDR3 coding DNA: TGCGCCAGGGGACTAGCGGGAGCCACCGGGGAGCTGTTTTTT. The encoded protein is CARGLAGATGELFF.

This clone was seen just once. J is TRBJ1-5 and V is TRBV7-9; D is uncertain. Trimming cost V 5 bases and J 5 bases, with 7 bases left between them. Looked up from germline, CDR1 is SEHNR and CDR2 is FQNEAQ (reference sequence). The CDR3 loop spans 12 amino acids. CDR3 sequence reads: CASSRSDQPQHF. CDR3 nucleotides: TGTGCCAGCAGCCGCAGTGATCAGCCCCAGCATTTT.

V usage is TRBV10-3 and J usage is TRBJ2-1; 12 bases agree with TRBD2. This CDR3 contains 15 residues. After removal of 4 bases from V and 15 bases from J, the junction contained 13 bases not matched to a gene. Germline V gene lookup returns CDR1 ENHRY and CDR2 SYGVKD. CDR3 DNA sequence: TGTGCCATCAGTGGCGGGGACGGGAGGACTAGCGGGACGTTCTTC. Translated, it gives CAISGGDGRTSGTFF.

The table lists this clone with a few counts. This chain links TRBV6-1 with TRBJ2-4; 9 positions agree with TRBD1. The V gene end was trimmed by 0 bases and the J gene end by 1 base; junction bases not matched to a gene: 10. Germline lookup yields CDR1 MNHNS and CDR2 SASEGT. The CDR3 runs to 19 residues. The CDR3 spells CASSEAGTGKALAKNIQYF. CDR3 nucleotides: TGTGCCAGCAGTGAAGCGGGGACAGGGAAAGCCCTGGCCAAAAACATTCAGTACTTC.

This chain joins TRBV7-2 and TRBJ2-1; 10 positions match TRBD2. J lost 6 bases, V lost 8 bases, and 10 bases had no gene match. The CDR3 spans 15 residues. Germline V gives CDR1 SGHTA, CDR2 FQGNSA. The CDR3 nucleotides are TGTGCCAGCTTATTTGTAGCGGGAGGAACCAATGAGCAGTTCTTC. Encoded protein: CASLFVAGGTNEQFF.

The genes are TRBV7-9 and TRBJ2-1; TRBD2 matches 8 bases. The germline V gene has CDR1 SEHNR and CDR2 FQNEAQ (reference sequence). Trimming cost V 5 bases and J 0 bases; bases outside gene matches: 3. The CDR3 has 15 residues. The CDR3 bases are TGTGCCAGCAGCAAGAGCGGGAGCTCCTACAATGAGCAGTTCTTC. Its protein is CASSKSGSSYNEQFF.

This chain links TRBV18 with TRBJ2-5; 7 bases align to TRBD1. The CDR3 is 16 residues long. Trimming removed 5 bases from V and 4 bases from J; junction bases left unmatched: 13. Germline loops: CDR1 KGHSH, CDR2 LQKENI. CDR3 DNA sequence: TGTGCCAGCTCATCGCAACAGGGGTCCGGTGGAGAGACCCAGTACTTC. Its protein is CASSSQQGSGGETQYF.

The V gene is TRBV28, the J gene TRBJ2-7; 11 bases align to TRBD2. Germline V lookup: CDR1 MDHEN, CDR2 SYDVKM. V shed 4 bases and J 7 bases; nucleotides not matched to a gene: 18. The CDR3 runs to 18 residues. The CDR3 nucleotides are TGTGCCAGCAGTTCAATATACCCCTTAGCGGGAGGGCCGCGTGAGCAGTACTTC. Residues: CASSSIYPLAGGPREQYF.

The J gene is TRBJ2-5, the V gene TRBV14, with a possible D match to TRBD1 (6 bases). Between the trimmed V and J ends, which lost 2 bases and 4 bases, there was a span of 14 bases. The CDR3 runs to 15 residues. Looked up from germline, CDR1 is SGHDN and CDR2 is FVKESK. CDR3 residues: CASSQSQGMPETQYF. Written as DNA, the CDR3 is TGTGCCAGCAGCCAATCCCAGGGGATGCCAGAGACCCAGTACTTC.

The rearrangement links TRBV24-1 to TRBJ2-3; D possibly corresponds to TRBD2 (6 bases). In germline, CDR1 is KGHDR, CDR2 SFDVKD. Trimming took 2 bases from V and 4 from J, leaving 15 bases between them. The CDR3 has 16 amino acids. The CDR3 loop is CATSDWAEGGSDTQYF. In DNA, the CDR3 is TGTGCCACCAGTGATTGGGCGGAGGGCGGGTCAGATACGCAGTATTTT.

The genes are TRBV6-1 and TRBJ2-2; tentative D call: TRBD2 (5 bases). Trimming removed 2 bases at V and 1 base at J, with 11 bases between. There are 16 residues in the CDR3. Germline V lookup: CDR1 MNHNS, CDR2 SASEGT. CDR3 nucleotide sequence: TGTGCCAGCAGTGAAAGGAGCGGCCTGAACACCGGGGAGCTGTTTTTT. This sequence encodes CASSERSGLNTGELFF.

This chain uses TRBV15 with TRBJ2-5; TRBD2 aligns across 12 bases. The V segment lost 3 bases and the J segment 5 bases; nucleotides outside the gene matches: 16. Germline V lookup: CDR1 LNHNV, CDR2 YYDKDF (reference sequence). The CDR3 is 19 amino acids. The CDR3 DNA reads TGTGCCACCAGCAGCCTAGGACTAGCGGGAAGGCCGTTTATCGAGACCCAGTACTTC. Translating gives CATSSLGLAGRPFIETQYF.

The rearrangement joins TRBV5-4 to TRBJ1-1, with TRBD1 matching over 8 bases. This CDR3 is built from 16 residues. CDR1 is SGHNT and CDR2 is YYREEE in the germline V gene (reference sequence). J gave up 0 bases and V 3 bases, and 7 bases lay outside the gene matches. This CDR3 is CASSYGQGLMNTEAFF. DNA of the CDR3: TGTGCCAGCAGCTACGGACAGGGATTAATGAACACTGAAGCTTTCTTT.

The chain couples TRBV10-3 to TRBJ1-5, with 7 bases identical to TRBD1. CDR3 length: 14 residues. The germline V gene encodes CDR1 ENHRY and CDR2 SYGVKD. V shed 5 bases and J 2 bases; nucleotides not matched to a gene: 3. The chain's CDR3 is CAISPTGGNQPQHF. CDR3 bases: TGTGCCATCAGTCCAACAGGGGGCAATCAGCCCCAGCATTTT.

The count of this clone is one. The CDR3 DNA sequence: TGTGCCAGCAGTGCCGGTTTTACTAGCGGGTTTCCCGGGGAGCTGTTTTTT. It specifies CASSAGFTSGFPGELFF. The rearrangement uses TRBV6-1 and TRBJ2-2; 9 bases are a match to TRBD2. Germline V lookup: CDR1 MNHNS, CDR2 SASEGT. The length of the CDR3 is 17 residues. Unmatched junction bases numbered 12, after V lost 4 bases and J lost 6 bases.

The chain combines TRBV6-5 with TRBJ1-6; D is perhaps TRBD1 (5 bases). This CDR3 has 15 residues. CDR1 MNHEY and CDR2 SVGAGI come from the germline V gene. Between the trimmed V and J ends, which lost 0 bases and 7 bases, there was a span of 10 bases. As DNA, the CDR3 is TGTGCCAGCAGTTACTCGAATACAGGAAATTCACCCCTCCACTTT. Protein: CASSYSNTGNSPLHF.

The V gene is TRBV1, the J gene TRBJ2-1; the table's D call, TRBD2, was not checked against the DNA. TRBV1 constitutes a pseudogene. CDR3 size: 21 residues. CDR3 sequence reads: CTSSQVGGDSRLADSYNEQFF. CDR3 nucleotide sequence: TGCACCAGCAGCCAAGTCGGTGGTGACAGCAGACTAGCGGACTCCTACAATGAGCAGTTCTTC.

V gene TRBV5-6 combines with J gene TRBJ2-2; 7 nucleotides align to TRBD2. This CDR3 region has 16 residues. Germline trimming cut 6 bases from V and 0 bases from J; bases unmatched to any gene: 8. CDR1 is SGHDT, CDR2 YYEEEE, per germline. Here the CDR3 DNA reads TGTGCCAGCACGACCCGGCTAGCGGCGAACACCGGGGAGCTGTTTTTT. This sequence encodes CASTTRLAANTGELFF.

The chain employs TRBV3-1 (or the pseudogene TRBV3-2) and TRBJ1-2; 7 nucleotides line up with TRBD1. The CDR3 covers 15 residues. CDR1 is LGHDT, CDR2 YNNKEL, per germline (reference sequence). Trimming took 2 bases from V and 8 from J; bases not matched to a gene: 11. Written as DNA, the CDR3 is TGTGCCAGCAGCCAAAAGGGAACAGGGGAGTTGGGCTACACCTTC. The encoded protein is CASSQKGTGELGYTF.

This clone was picked up a small number of times. The chain employs TRBV2 and TRBJ1-1; D is unclear. CDR1 and CDR2 (germline): SNHLY, FYNNEI. The CDR3 extends over 13 amino acids. Trimming pared 8 bases from V and 5 bases from J, leaving 15 bases between. The chain's CDR3 is CASRGEVDTEAFF. In DNA, the CDR3 is TGTGCCAGCCGCGGGGAAGTAGATACTGAAGCTTTCTTT.

This rearrangement joins TRBV5-1 to TRBJ2-7, with 7 bases matching TRBD1. Per germline, CDR1 SGHRS and CDR2 YFSETQ. The V gene end was trimmed by 3 bases and the J gene end by 5 bases; junction bases not matched to a gene: 5. The CDR3 consists of 13 residues. The CDR3 spells CASSWTGGHEQYF. In nucleotides, the CDR3 is TGCGCCAGCAGCTGGACAGGAGGCCACGAGCAGTACTTC.

This sequence joins TRBV29-1 and TRBJ2-5; maybe TRBD1 (5 bases). The germline gives CDR1 SQVTM, CDR2 ANQGSEA. This CDR3 comprises 14 residues. Trimming took off 7 bases at V and 3 bases at J, with 18 bases between the two ends. CDR3 coding DNA: TGCAGCGCCAACCAGGGATCTGGTGAAGAGACCCAGTACTTC. It specifies CSANQGSGEETQYF.

The V and J genes are TRBV28 and TRBJ2-7; 10 bases match TRBD2. Germline lookup yields CDR1 MDHEN and CDR2 SYDVKM. The J segment lost 2 bases and the V segment lost 6 bases, leaving 7 bases of the junction unmatched. This CDR3 contains 15 residues. The DNA for the CDR3 is TGTGCCAGCAGCTCACCTACTAGCGGGGCCTACGAGCAGTACTTC. This translates into CASSSPTSGAYEQYF. The full variable domain, rest sourced from reference TRBV28 and TRBJ2-7, is DVKVTQSSRYLVKRTGEKVFLECVQDMDHENMFWYRQDPGLGLRLIYFSYDVKMKEKGDIPEGYSVSREKKERFSLILESASTNQTSMYLCASSSPTSGAYEQYFGPGTRLTVT.